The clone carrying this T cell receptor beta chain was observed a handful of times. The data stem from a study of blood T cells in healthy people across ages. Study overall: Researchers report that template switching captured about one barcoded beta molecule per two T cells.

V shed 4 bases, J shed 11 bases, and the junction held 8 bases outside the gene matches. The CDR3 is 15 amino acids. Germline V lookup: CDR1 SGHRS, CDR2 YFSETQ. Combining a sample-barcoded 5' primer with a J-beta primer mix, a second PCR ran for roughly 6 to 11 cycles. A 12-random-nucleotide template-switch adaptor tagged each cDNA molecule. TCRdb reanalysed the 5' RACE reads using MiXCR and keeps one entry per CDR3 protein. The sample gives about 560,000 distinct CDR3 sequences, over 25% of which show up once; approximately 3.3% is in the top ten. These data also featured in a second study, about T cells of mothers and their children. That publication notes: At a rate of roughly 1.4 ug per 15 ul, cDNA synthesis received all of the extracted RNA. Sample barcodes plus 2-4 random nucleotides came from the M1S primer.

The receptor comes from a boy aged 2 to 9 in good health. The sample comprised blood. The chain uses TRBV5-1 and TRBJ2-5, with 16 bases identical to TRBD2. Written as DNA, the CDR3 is TGCGCCAGCAGCCAAGGGACTAGCGGGGGGGAAGAGCAGTACTTC. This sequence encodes CASSQGTSGGEEQYF.